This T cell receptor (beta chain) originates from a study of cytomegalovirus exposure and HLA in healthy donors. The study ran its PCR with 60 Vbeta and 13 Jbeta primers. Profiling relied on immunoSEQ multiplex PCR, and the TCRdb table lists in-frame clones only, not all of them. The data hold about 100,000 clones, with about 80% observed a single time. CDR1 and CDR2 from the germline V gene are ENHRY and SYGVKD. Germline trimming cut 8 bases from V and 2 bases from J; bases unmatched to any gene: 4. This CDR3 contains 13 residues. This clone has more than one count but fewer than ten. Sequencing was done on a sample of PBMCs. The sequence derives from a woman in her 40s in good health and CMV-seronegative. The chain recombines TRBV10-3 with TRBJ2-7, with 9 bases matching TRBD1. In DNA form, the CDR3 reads TGTGCCATCGAGAGACAGGGGGCCTACGAGCAGTACTTC. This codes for CAIERQGAYEQYF.